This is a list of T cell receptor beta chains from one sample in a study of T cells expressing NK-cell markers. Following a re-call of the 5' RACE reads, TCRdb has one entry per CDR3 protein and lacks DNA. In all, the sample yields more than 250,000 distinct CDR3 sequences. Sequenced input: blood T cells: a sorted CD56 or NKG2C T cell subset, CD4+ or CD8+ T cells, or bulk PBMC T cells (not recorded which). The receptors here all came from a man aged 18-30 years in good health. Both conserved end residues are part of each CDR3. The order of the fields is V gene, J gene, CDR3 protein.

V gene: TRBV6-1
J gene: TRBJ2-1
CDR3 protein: CATTQGGGYNEQFF

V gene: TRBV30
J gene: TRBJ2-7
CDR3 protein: CAWTLGVLHEQYF

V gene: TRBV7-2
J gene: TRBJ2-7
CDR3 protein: CASSSRSAGGPYEQYF

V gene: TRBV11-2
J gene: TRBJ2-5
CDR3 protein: CASSLRDGSETQYF

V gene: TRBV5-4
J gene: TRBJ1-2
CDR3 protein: CASSLAAGEDGYTF

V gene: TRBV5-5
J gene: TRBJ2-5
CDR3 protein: CASSLGVVETQYF

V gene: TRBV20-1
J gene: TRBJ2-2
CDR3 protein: CSAHRELGTGELFF

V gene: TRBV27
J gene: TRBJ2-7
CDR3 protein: CASSRAGGTVISYEQYF

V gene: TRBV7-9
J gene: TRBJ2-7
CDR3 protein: CASSLAGSSYEQYF

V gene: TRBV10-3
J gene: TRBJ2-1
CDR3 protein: CAIKQGIGTGRSEQFF

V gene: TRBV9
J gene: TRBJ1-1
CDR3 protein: CASSVGQMNTEAFF

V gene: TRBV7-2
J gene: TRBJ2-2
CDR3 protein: CASSLSGTGSGGELFF

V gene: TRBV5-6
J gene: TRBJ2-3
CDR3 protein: CASSTRGLGDTQYF

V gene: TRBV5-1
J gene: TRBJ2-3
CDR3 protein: CASMNGLAPTDTQYF

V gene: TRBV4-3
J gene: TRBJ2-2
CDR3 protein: CASSPNPTGLSTGELFF

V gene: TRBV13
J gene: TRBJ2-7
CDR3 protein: CASSLGVGRNSYEQYF

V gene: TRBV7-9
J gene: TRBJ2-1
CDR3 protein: CASSFEGTDEQFF

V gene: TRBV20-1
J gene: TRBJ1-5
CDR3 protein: CSATRPDQPQHF

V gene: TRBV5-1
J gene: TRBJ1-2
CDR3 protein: CASSEGQELYGYTF